Each of the 6 T cell receptor beta chains below was sequenced from the same sample in a study of cytomegalovirus exposure and HLA in healthy donors. 13 Jbeta primers and 60 Vbeta primers were used for the PCR. TCRdb keeps only in-frame clones here, not all; method: immunoSEQ multiplex PCR. The repertoire holds some 120,000 clones, with about 85% as singletons. Specimen: PBMCs. The origin of the receptors is a man aged 18 to 29 in good health and CMV-seropositive.

The V and J genes are TRBV14 and TRBJ2-3, with 11 bases lining up with TRBD2. This CDR3 has 15 amino acids. CDR1 SGHDN and CDR2 FVKESK come from the germline V gene. The J segment lost 1 base and the V segment lost 3 bases, leaving 0 bases of the junction unmatched. The CDR3 region is CASSQTSGGTDTQYF. As DNA, the CDR3 is TGTGCCAGCAGCCAGACTAGCGGGGGCACAGATACGCAGTATTTT.

This clone was recorded once. The chain carries TRBV4-1 and TRBJ1-3, with D unresolved. Germline loops: CDR1 MGHRA, CDR2 YSYEKL. V gave up 1 base and J gave up 3 bases, with 10 bases separating them. This CDR3 contains 15 residues. CDR3 amino acids: CASSQVSGSGNTIYF. CDR3 DNA: TGCGCCAGCAGCCAAGTATCCGGGAGTGGAAACACCATATATTTT.

This clone was seen more than once but under ten times. The CDR3 protein is CASSRNPGQVSNQPQHF. CDR3 nucleotides: TGTGCCAGCAGCCGAAATCCGGGACAGGTTAGCAATCAGCCCCAGCATTTT. The rearrangement uses TRBV7-2 and TRBJ1-5, with 8 bases identical to TRBD1. The CDR3 covers 17 residues. V lost 5 bases and J lost 0; bases outside the gene matches: 9. Germline values: CDR1 SGHTA, CDR2 FQGNSA.

The chain links TRBV2 to TRBJ2-3; 8 positions match TRBD1. Per germline, CDR1 SNHLY and CDR2 FYNNEI. This CDR3 is built from 15 residues. With 6 bases clipped from V and 0 bases from J, the junction kept 5 bases outside the gene matches. The CDR3 loop reads CASSPDRVSTDTQYF. CDR3 sequence (DNA): TGTGCCAGCAGCCCGGACAGGGTCAGCACAGATACGCAGTATTTT.

V gene TRBV7-9 combines with J gene TRBJ2-7, with D possibly TRBD2 on 6 matching bases. Trimming left V 1 base short and J 4 bases short, with 14 bases between. CDR3 length: 15 amino acids. The germline gives CDR1 SEHNR, CDR2 FQNEAQ (reference sequence). CDR3 in amino acids: CASSLVRGATYEQYF. Here the CDR3 DNA reads TGTGCCAGCAGCTTAGTCCGCGGGGCGACGTACGAGCAGTACTTC.

CDR3 in DNA: TGTGCCAGTAGTATTAGAAGTCTTAGGGGTTATTCCCAAGAGACCCAGTACTTC. The encoded protein is CASSIRSLRGYSQETQYF. The chain is built from TRBV19 and TRBJ2-5; TRBD1 is a possible D gene (5 bases). CDR1 LNHDA and CDR2 SQIVND come from the germline V gene (reference sequence). The CDR3 runs 18 residues. Trimming took 3 bases from V and 1 from J, leaving 21 bases between them.